This T cell receptor (beta chain) derives from a study of shared clonotypes between healthy human individuals. V lost 5 bases, J lost 4 bases, and 12 bases stayed unmatched. The CDR3 is 16 amino acids. The germline V gene encodes CDR1 LNHNV and CDR2 YYDKDF (reference sequence). How the authors handled the data: As immunoSEQ supplied junction-only sequences (without quality scores), filtering differed. TCRdb's table, derived via immunoSEQ multiplex PCR, lists solely in-frame clones and lacks some. V and J calls and clone size come straight from that table; D and trimming were deduced from the DNA. The top ten clones hold roughly 0.06% of a sample with some 500,000 clones, approximately 95% of them seen once.

This clonotype was obtained from a woman in her twenties or thirties in good health. J is TRBJ1-2 and V is TRBV15; 8 bases are a match to TRBD1. The sample taken for sequencing was naive CD4+ T cells sorted from blood. This sample's subset: CD45RA+ positively selected. The CDR3 DNA follows: TGTGCCACCAGCCCATATGTAAAACAGGGGGGCTATGGCTACACCTTC. As protein: CATSPYVKQGGYGYTF.